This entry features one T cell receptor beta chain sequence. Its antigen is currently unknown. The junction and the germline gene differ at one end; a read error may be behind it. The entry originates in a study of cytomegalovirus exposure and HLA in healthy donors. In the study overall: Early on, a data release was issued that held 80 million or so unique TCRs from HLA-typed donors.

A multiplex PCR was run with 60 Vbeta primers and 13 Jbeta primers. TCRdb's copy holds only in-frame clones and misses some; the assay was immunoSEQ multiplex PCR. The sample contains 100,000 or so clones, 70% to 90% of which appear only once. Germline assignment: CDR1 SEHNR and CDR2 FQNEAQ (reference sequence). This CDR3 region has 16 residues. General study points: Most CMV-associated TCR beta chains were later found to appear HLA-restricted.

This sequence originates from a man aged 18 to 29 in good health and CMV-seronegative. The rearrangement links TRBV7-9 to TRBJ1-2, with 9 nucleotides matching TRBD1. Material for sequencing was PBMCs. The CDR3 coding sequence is TGTTCCAGCAGCTTCACTAAAGGGACAGGGAACTATGGCTACACCTTC. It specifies CSSSFTKGTGNYGYTF.